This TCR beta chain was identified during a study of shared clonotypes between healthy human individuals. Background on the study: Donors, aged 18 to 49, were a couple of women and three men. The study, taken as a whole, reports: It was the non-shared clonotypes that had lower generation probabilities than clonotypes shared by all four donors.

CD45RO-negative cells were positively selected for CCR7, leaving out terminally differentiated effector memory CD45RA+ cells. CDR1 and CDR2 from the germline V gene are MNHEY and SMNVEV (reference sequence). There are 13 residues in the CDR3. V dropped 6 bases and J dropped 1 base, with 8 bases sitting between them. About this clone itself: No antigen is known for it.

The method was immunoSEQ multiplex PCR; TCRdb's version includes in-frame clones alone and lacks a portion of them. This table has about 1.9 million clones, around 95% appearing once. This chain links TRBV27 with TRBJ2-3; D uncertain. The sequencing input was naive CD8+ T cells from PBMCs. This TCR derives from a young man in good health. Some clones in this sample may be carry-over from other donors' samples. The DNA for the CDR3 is TGTGCCAGCAGGGTCGGGCGCACAGATACGCAGTATTTT. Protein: CASRVGRTDTQYF.